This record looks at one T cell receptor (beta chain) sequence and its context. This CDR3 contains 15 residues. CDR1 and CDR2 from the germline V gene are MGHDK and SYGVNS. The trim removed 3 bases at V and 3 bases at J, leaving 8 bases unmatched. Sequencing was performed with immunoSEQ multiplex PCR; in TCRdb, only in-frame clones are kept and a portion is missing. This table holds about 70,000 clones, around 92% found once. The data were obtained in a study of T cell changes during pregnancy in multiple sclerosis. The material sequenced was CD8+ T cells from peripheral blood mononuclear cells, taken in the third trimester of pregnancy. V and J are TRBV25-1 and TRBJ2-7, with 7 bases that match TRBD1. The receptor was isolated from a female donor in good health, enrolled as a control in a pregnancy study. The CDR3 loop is CASSDAGGLYYEQYF. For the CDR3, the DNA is TGTGCCAGCAGTGATGCAGGGGGATTATACTACGAGCAGTACTTC.